The 18 T cell receptor beta chains below come from one sample, sequenced in a study of blood T cell repertoires in COVID-19. TCRdb's table, derived via immunoSEQ multiplex PCR, lists solely in-frame clones and lacks some. The sample records roughly 180,000 clones, around 85% being singletons. Sequencing was done on a sample of PBMCs or T cells enriched from blood (not recorded which). The receptors shown here come from a woman in her thirties or forties with acute COVID-19.

This clone was found a few times. The chain joins TRBV7-9 to TRBJ1-2, with 8 bases that match TRBD1. V was clipped by 5 bases and J by 3 bases; unmatched bases: 11. This CDR3 has 16 residues. In germline, CDR1 is SEHNR, CDR2 FQNEAQ (reference sequence). Here the CDR3 reads CASSPWRQGNDYGYTF. The CDR3 DNA is TGTGCCAGCAGCCCATGGCGACAGGGGAACGACTATGGCTACACCTTC.

The chain recombines TRBV28 with TRBJ1-1, with 7 bases aligning to TRBD1. Germline CDR1 and CDR2: MDHEN and SYDVKM. This CDR3 has 15 amino acids. The trim removed 6 bases at V and 0 bases at J, leaving 7 bases unmatched. The CDR3 nucleotides read TGTGCCAGCAGCCCCCCGACAGGGCTGAACACTGAAGCTTTCTTT. Translating it yields CASSPPTGLNTEAFF.

The chain uses TRBV5-4 and TRBJ1-2, with a weak D call TRBD1 (6 bases). V was cut by 4 bases and J by 6 bases, with 16 bases left in between. Germline V lookup: CDR1 SGHNT, CDR2 YYREEE (reference sequence). The CDR3 has 14 amino acids. The CDR3 region is CASSTGQWNDGYTF. CDR3 DNA: TGTGCCAGCAGCACAGGACAGTGGAATGATGGCTACACCTTC.

The rearrangement uses TRBV20-1 and TRBJ1-1; D call uncertain. From germline, CDR1 is DFQATT and CDR2 SNEGSKA (reference sequence). V gave up 4 bases and J gave up 4 bases, with 7 bases separating them. The CDR3 has 11 amino acids. This CDR3 is CSATGPTEAFF. Here the CDR3 DNA reads TGCAGTGCTACAGGTCCCACTGAAGCTTTCTTT.

The chain is built from TRBV29-1 and TRBJ1-2, with a tentative D call TRBD1 (5 bases). The V and J ends lost 6 bases and 3 bases respectively, with 11 bases between them. The CDR3 is 12 amino acids. CDR1 and CDR2 from the germline V gene are SQVTM and ANQGSEA. The CDR3 is CSVGGNHYGYTF. For the CDR3, the DNA is TGCAGCGTCGGGGGTAATCACTATGGCTACACCTTC.

The chain uses TRBV27 and TRBJ2-5; 10 nucleotides line up with TRBD2. CDR1 is MNHEY and CDR2 is SMNVEV in the germline V gene (reference sequence). J lost 5 bases, V lost 4 bases, and 16 bases had no gene match. The CDR3 sequence is 18 residues long. CDR3 amino acids: CASSWASRASGSAETQYF. The CDR3 nucleotides are TGTGCCAGCAGTTGGGCGAGTAGGGCTAGCGGGAGTGCGGAGACCCAGTACTTC.

The J gene is TRBJ2-2, the V gene TRBV7-9, with TRBD2 as a possible D gene (6 bases). Germline CDR1 SEHNR, CDR2 FQNEAQ (reference sequence). V gave up 5 bases and J gave up 4 bases, with 26 bases separating them. The CDR3 spans 19 residues. The DNA of the CDR3 is TGTGCCAGCAGCGGGAGGAAAGGTGTGCAGGAGTGGTTCACCGGGGAGCTGTTTTTT. Translated: CASSGRKGVQEWFTGELFF.

The rearrangement uses TRBV19 and TRBJ2-7, with 7 positions matching TRBD1. CDR3 length: 16 amino acids. The junction had 15 bases not matched to a gene; V was cut back by 5 bases and J by 5 bases. Germline lookup yields CDR1 LNHDA and CDR2 SQIVND (reference sequence). CDR3 amino acids: CASSARPQTGRHEQYF. In nucleotides, the CDR3 is TGTGCCAGTAGTGCTAGACCTCAGACAGGGCGTCACGAGCAGTACTTC.

The CDR3 DNA is TGTGCCAGTACTAGGAGACAGGGGTCCTACGAGCAGTACTTC. Protein product: CASTRRQGSYEQYF. The rearrangement uses TRBV19 and TRBJ2-7; TRBD1 agrees at 8 bases. Unmatched junction bases numbered 6, after V lost 7 bases and J lost 1 base. The CDR3 extends over 14 amino acids. Germline assignment: CDR1 LNHDA and CDR2 SQIVND (reference sequence).

The gene calls are TRBV13 and TRBJ2-7; a possible D gene is TRBD1 (6 bases). V was pared by 4 bases and J by 0 bases, with 13 bases between. Germline V gives CDR1 PRHDT, CDR2 FYEKMQ (reference sequence). The CDR3 is 15 residues long. This CDR3 is CASSYQGSHSYEQYF. In DNA, the CDR3 is TGTGCCAGCAGCTATCAGGGGAGCCACTCCTACGAGCAGTACTTC.

V gene TRBV9 combines with J gene TRBJ2-5; TRBD2 aligns across 11 bases. V shed 3 bases and J 1 base; nucleotides not matched to a gene: 11. This CDR3 contains 18 residues. Germline V CDR1 and CDR2: SGDLS, YYNGEE. The DNA for the CDR3 is TGTGCCAGCAGCGCTAGTCCTTGGGGACTAGCGGTCCAAGAGACCCAGTACTTC. Amino acids: CASSASPWGLAVQETQYF.

This clone was seen only once. The J gene is TRBJ1-6, the V gene TRBV3-1 (or the pseudogene TRBV3-2), with 10 nucleotides matching TRBD1. CDR3 length: 17 residues. Germline CDR1 LGHDT, CDR2 YNNKEL (reference sequence). V shed 0 bases and J 8 bases; nucleotides not matched to a gene: 7. The chain's CDR3 is CASSQDMTGTGDSPLHF. The CDR3 DNA reads as TGTGCCAGCAGCCAAGATATGACTGGGACAGGGGATTCACCCCTCCACTTT.

The sample holds one count of this clone. The chain is built from TRBV9 and TRBJ2-2; 7 nucleotides line up with TRBD1. The CDR3 consists of 17 residues. The V and J ends lost 3 bases and 3 bases, in that order; junction bases with no gene match: 11. CDR1 SGDLS and CDR2 YYNGEE come from the germline V gene. CDR3 amino acids: CASSANPGTEDTGELFF. The DNA for the CDR3 is TGTGCCAGCAGCGCCAACCCCGGGACAGAGGACACCGGGGAGCTGTTTTTT. The whole variable domain, filled in from reference TRBV9 and TRBJ2-2, reads DSGVTQTPKHLITATGQRVTLRCSPRSGDLSVYWYQQSLDQGLQFLIQYYNGEERAKGNILERFSAQQFPDLHSELNLSSLELGDSALYFCASSANPGTEDTGELFFGEGSRLTVL.

CDR3 region: CASSSVTVSYNSPLHF. CDR3 sequence (DNA): TGTGCCAGCAGCTCAGTGACAGTCTCCTATAATTCACCCCTCCACTTT. This chain links TRBV11-2 with TRBJ1-6, with TRBD1 as a possible D gene (5 bases). CDR3 size: 16 residues. With 4 bases removed from V and 0 bases from J, the gap between germline ends came to 10 bases. Germline CDR1 and CDR2: SGHAT and FQNNGV.

The V gene is TRBV7-2, the J gene TRBJ1-4; unclear D gene. CDR3 length: 15 amino acids. Germline assignment: CDR1 SGHTA and CDR2 FQGNSA. V lost 4 bases, J lost 3 bases, and 12 bases lay in between. The CDR3 sequence: CASSSPQTANEKLFF. DNA of the CDR3: TGTGCCAGCAGCTCCCCACAGACGGCTAATGAAAAACTGTTTTTT.

The chain employs TRBV19 and TRBJ1-2, with 7 bases matching TRBD1. V trimming: 5 bases; J trimming: 3 bases; junction bases outside the gene matches: 12. The CDR3 has 16 amino acids. Germline CDR1 and CDR2: LNHDA and SQIVND (reference sequence). In nucleotides, the CDR3 is TGTGCCAGTAGTCCCCTTAGAGGGGGCTTCGACTATGGCTACACCTTC. Residues: CASSPLRGGFDYGYTF.

The count of this clone is one. The chain employs TRBV6-5 and TRBJ1-1; the match to TRBD1 covers 10 bases. Germline V CDR1 and CDR2: MNHEY, SVGAGI. V gave up 6 bases and J gave up 0 bases; unmatched junction bases: 4. The CDR3 is 15 amino acids. The CDR3 region has the DNA TGTGCCAGCAGGGGACAGGGGAGAATGAACACTGAAGCTTTCTTT. This translates into CASRGQGRMNTEAFF.

The chain links TRBV3-1 (or the pseudogene TRBV3-2) to TRBJ1-4, with 7 bases fitting TRBD1. V lost 1 base, J lost 0 bases, and 17 bases stayed unmatched. Germline CDR1 LGHDT, CDR2 YNNKEL (reference sequence). This CDR3 has 21 residues. The CDR3, as DNA: TGTGCCAGCAGCCAAGCATCCGGGACAGAGGAAACCCTTGCAACTAATGAAAAACTGTTTTTT. It codes for CASSQASGTEETLATNEKLFF.